The T cell receptor beta chain under discussion was sequenced for a study of blood T cell repertoires in COVID-19. Germline-derived CDR1 and CDR2 are DFQATT and SNEGSKA (reference sequence). V was cut by 3 bases and J by 7 bases, with 19 bases left in between. The CDR3 contains 16 residues. How the authors handled the data: Counts of nucleated cells, estimated from reference gene primer amplification, were obtained. Here immunoSEQ multiplex PCR was the method, and the copy in TCRdb shows in-frame clones only, minus some. D and trimming come from the DNA, and the V and J calls and clone size come from that table. This table holds fewer than 80,000 clones, 82% found once.

This clonotype was sampled from an elderly woman with acute or convalescent COVID-19. The sample was peripheral blood. The chain couples TRBV20-1 to TRBJ1-6; possibly TRBD1 for D (6 bases). The CDR3 DNA reads as TGCAGTGCTAGTGGGGGGCTGGAAGGTATCAATTCACCCCTCCACTTT. Translation gives CSASGGLEGINSPLHF.